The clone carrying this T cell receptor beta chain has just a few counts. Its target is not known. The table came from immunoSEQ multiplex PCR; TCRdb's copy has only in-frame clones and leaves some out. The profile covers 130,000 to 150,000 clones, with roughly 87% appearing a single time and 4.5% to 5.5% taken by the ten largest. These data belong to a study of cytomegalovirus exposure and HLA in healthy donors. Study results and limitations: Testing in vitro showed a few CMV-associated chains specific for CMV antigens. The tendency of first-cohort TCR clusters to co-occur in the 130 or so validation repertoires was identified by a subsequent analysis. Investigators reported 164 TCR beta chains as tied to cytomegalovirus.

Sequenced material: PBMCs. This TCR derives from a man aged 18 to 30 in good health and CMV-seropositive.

The CDR3 region is CASNKLEIGNQPQHF. CDR3 bases: TGTGCCAGTAATAAGTTGGAGATCGGTAATCAGCCCCAGCATTTT. The J gene is TRBJ1-5, the V gene TRBV19; D unclear. V shed 7 bases and J shed 4 bases, with 17 bases lying between them. Germline V gene data show CDR1 as LNHDA and CDR2 as SQIVND (reference sequence). The CDR3 is 15 amino acids. Variable domain in full (rest from reference TRBV19 and TRBJ1-5): DGGITQSPKYLFRKEGQNVTLSCEQNLNHDAMYWYRQDPGQGLRLIYYSQIVNDFQKGDIAEGYSVSREKKESFPLTVTSAQKNPTAFYLCASNKLEIGNQPQHFGDGTRLSIL.